This TCR beta chain was sequenced in a study of blood T cell repertoires in COVID-19. Study context: From the United States, Italy and Spain came samples of acute and convalescent COVID-19. T cells, B-cell-depleted T cells, or PBMCs supplied cDNA or gDNA.

Authors' analysis steps: Reference gene primer amplification yielded estimated nucleated cell counts. Libraries were prepared by immunoSEQ multiplex PCR; TCRdb keeps only in-frame clonotypes and omits some of them. V and J calls and clone size follow that table, whereas D and trimming were derived from the DNA. The table records around 67,000 clones, under 95% of them present only once. This CDR3 is built from 18 residues. The germline gives CDR1 SGHKS, CDR2 YYEKEE (reference sequence). Trimming stripped 0 bases from V and 0 bases from J, with 13 bases between. The TCR originated in a human donor in a cohort sampled during active COVID-19. The specimen sequenced was peripheral blood. V and J are TRBV5-5 and TRBJ2-6; a possible D gene is TRBD2 (6 bases). CDR3 sequence: CASSLAGLSNSGANVLTF. The CDR3 nucleotides are TGTGCCAGCAGCTTGGCGGGACTGAGTAACTCTGGGGCCAACGTCCTGACTTTC. The whole variable domain, filled in from reference TRBV5-5 and TRBJ2-6, reads DAGVTQSPTHLIKTRGQQVTLRCSPISGHKSVSWYQQVLGQGPQFIFQYYEKEERGRGNFPDRFSARQFPNYSSELNVNALLLGDSALYLCASSLAGLSNSGANVLTFGAGSRLTVL.